The TCR beta chain described here comes from a study of blood T cell repertoires in COVID-19. About the study: The analysed material was cDNA or gDNA that came from T cells, B-cell-depleted T cells, or PBMCs.

Some clones are missing from TCRdb's copy, which holds only in-frame ones; the method was immunoSEQ multiplex PCR. Of a few hundred thousand clones listed, 84% are singletons. Trimming at V came to 4 bases and at J to 4 bases, leaving 10 bases not matched to a gene. Germline CDR1 SGHDT, CDR2 YYEEEE. This CDR3 has 16 amino acids. This clonotype was obtained from a person aged 65 to 79 with COVID-19, enrolled during active disease. The source material was peripheral blood. This chain connects TRBV5-6 to TRBJ1-2, with TRBD1 matching 10 bases. In nucleotides, the CDR3 is TGTGCCAGCAGCCCCGGGACAGGGGTCTTGTCCTATGGCTACACCTTC. Its protein product is CASSPGTGVLSYGYTF.